The entry that follows covers one T cell receptor beta chain sequence. What it binds is not known. The PCR made use of 60 Vbeta and 13 Jbeta primers. Sequencing used immunoSEQ multiplex PCR; TCRdb keeps in-frame clones, though not all of them. The table has about 120,000 clones, about 78% seen once. The sample belongs to a study of cytomegalovirus exposure and HLA in healthy donors. Overall study results and limits: The authors later found most CMV-associated TCR beta chains appeared HLA-restricted. In an earlier analysis, about 87% or about 30%: the productive usage of most TCR beta V segments.

This receptor was identified in a woman in her forties in good health and CMV-seropositive. Sequenced sample: PBMCs.

The CDR3 region is CASSPQEGQTNSPLHF. CDR3 DNA sequence: TGTGCCAGCTCACCTCAGGAAGGACAGACCAATTCACCCCTCCACTTT. This chain links TRBV18 with TRBJ1-6; perhaps TRBD1 as D (6 bases). Germline CDR1 KGHSH, CDR2 LQKENI. This CDR3 is built from 16 residues. V lost 3 bases and J lost 7, with 16 bases in between.